This TCR beta chain stems from a study of Ad26.COV2.S vaccination and SARS-CoV-2 variants. The length of the CDR3 is 12 residues. Germline loops: CDR1 LNHDA, CDR2 SQIVND (reference sequence). Germline trimming cut 10 bases from V and 9 bases from J; bases unmatched to any gene: 6. Treatment: around 19 received Ad26.COV2.S at low or high dose, single or two shots; several received placebo; per-sample allocation not given. On day 63 after the first injection, vaccine and placebo recipients gave samples. The repertoire was sequenced with immunoSEQ multiplex PCR; TCRdb's copy has only in-frame clones and lacks some. The profile shows fewer than 900,000 clones, roughly 90% of them singletons.

Source: peripheral blood, taken in a trial of Ad26.COV2.S vaccine versus placebo. This sequence joins TRBV19 and TRBJ1-5; TRBD1 matches 10 bases. This receptor was identified in a person between 18 and 60 years old who received the Ad26.COV2.S COVID-19 vaccine or a placebo. Here the CDR3 reads CATRQGAWPQHF. The CDR3 nucleotides read TGTGCCACCAGACAGGGGGCTTGGCCCCAGCATTTT.